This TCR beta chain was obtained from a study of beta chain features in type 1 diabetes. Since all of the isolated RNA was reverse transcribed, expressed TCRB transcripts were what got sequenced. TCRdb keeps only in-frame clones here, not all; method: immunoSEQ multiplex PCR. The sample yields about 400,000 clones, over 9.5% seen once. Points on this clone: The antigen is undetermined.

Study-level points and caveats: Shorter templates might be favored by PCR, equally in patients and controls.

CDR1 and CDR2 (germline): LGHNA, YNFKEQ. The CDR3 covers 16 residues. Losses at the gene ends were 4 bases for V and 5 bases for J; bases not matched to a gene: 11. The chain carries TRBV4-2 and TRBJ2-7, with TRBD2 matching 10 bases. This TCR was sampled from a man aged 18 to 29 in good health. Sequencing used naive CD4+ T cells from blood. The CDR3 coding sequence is TGTGCCAGCAGCCTCGACCTAGCGGGAGTTCGGCACGAGCAGTACTTC. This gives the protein CASSLDLAGVRHEQYF.